This T cell receptor (beta chain) is from a study of blood T cells in healthy people across ages. Losses at the gene ends were 7 bases for V and 7 bases for J; bases not matched to a gene: 8. The germline CDR1 and CDR2 sequences are ENHRY and SYGVKD. CDR3 length: 14 residues. For the second PCR, which ran for roughly 7 to 11 cycles, a sample-barcoded 5' primer and a J-beta primer mix were used. Every cDNA molecule carried a tag from a template-switch adaptor bearing 12 random nucleotides. TCRdb redid the calling of the 5' RACE reads with MiXCR, one entry per CDR3 protein. The table has 1.5 million to 2 million distinct CDR3 sequences, about two fifths seen once. This clonotype showed up many times.

Sequencing input: blood. The receptor comes from a human donor in good health. The V gene is TRBV10-3, the J gene TRBJ2-1; the match to TRBD2 covers 9 bases. The CDR3 DNA is TGTGCCATCAATTTAGCGGGGGCCGGGAATGAGCAGTTCTTC. Amino acid sequence: CAINLAGAGNEQFF.